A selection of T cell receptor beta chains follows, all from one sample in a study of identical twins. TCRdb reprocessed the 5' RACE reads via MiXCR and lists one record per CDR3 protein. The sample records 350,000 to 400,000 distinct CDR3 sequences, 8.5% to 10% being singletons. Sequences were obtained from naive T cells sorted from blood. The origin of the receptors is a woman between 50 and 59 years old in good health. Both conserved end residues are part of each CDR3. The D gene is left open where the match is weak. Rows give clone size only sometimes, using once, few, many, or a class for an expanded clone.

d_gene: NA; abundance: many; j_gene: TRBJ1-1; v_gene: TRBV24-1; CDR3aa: CATSGSIGANTEAFF; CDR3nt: TGTGCCACCAGTGGGAGTATAGGGGCTAACACTGAAGCTTTCTTT
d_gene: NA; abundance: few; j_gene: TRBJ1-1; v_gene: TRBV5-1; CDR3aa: CASSLGRGPARNTEAFF; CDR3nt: TGCGCCAGCAGCTTGGGTAGGGGACCAGCCAGGAACACTGAAGCTTTCTTT
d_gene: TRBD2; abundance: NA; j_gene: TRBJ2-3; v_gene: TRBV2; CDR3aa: CASSGDGAGGYSTDTQYF; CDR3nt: TGTGCCAGCAGTGGCGACGGGGCGGGAGGCTATAGCACAGATACGCAGTATTTT
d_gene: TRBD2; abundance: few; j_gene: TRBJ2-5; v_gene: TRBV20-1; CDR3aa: CSAAHLAGKQTQYF; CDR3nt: TGCAGTGCCGCGCACCTAGCGGGGAAACAGACCCAGTACTTC
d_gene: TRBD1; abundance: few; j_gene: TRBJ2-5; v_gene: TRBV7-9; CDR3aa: CASSPRRQGTQETQYF; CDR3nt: TGTGCCAGCAGCCCACGGCGACAGGGAACTCAAGAGACCCAGTACTTC
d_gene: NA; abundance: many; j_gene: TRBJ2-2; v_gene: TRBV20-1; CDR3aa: CSARPGRWTGELFF; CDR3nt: TGCAGTGCTAGACCGGGACGGTGGACCGGGGAGCTGTTTTTT
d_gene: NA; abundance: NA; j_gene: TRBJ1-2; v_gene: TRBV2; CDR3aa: CASSEVQGSFYGYTF; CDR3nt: TGTGCCAGCAGTGAGGTTCAGGGGAGCTTCTATGGCTACACCTTC
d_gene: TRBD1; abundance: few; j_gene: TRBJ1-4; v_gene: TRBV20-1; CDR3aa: CSASQGGSEKLFF; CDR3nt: TGCAGTGCCTCGCAGGGGGGCTCTGAAAAACTGTTTTTT
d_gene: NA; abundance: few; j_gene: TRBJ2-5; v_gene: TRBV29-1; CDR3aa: CSVEPEGTPETQYF; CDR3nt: TGCAGCGTTGAACCGGAGGGGACTCCAGAGACCCAGTACTTC
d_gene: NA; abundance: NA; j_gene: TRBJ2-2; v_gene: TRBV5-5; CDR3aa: CASSSLTGSTGELFF; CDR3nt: TGTGCCAGCAGCTCATTGACTGGCAGCACCGGGGAGCTGTTTTTT
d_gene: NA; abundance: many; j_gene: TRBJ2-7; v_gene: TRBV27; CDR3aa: CASSLDSSYEQYF; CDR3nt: TGTGCCAGCAGTTTGGATTCCTCCTACGAGCAGTACTTC
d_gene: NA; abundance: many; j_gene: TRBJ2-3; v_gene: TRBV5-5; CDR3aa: CASSLARVADTQYF; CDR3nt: TGTGCCAGCAGCTTGGCTAGGGTGGCAGATACGCAGTATTTT
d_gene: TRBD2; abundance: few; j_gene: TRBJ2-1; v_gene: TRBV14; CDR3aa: CASSQDGTSGRSYNEQFF; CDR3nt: TGTGCCAGCAGCCAAGATGGGACTAGCGGGAGATCCTACAATGAGCAGTTCTTC
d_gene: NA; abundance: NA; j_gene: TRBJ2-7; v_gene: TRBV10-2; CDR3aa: CASSRDYEQYF; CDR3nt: TGCGCCAGCAGCCGGGACTACGAGCAGTACTTC
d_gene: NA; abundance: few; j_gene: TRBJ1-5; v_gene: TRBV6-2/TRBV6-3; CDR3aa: CASSYRSHQPQHF; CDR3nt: TGTGCCAGCAGTTACCGGTCCCATCAGCCCCAGCATTTT
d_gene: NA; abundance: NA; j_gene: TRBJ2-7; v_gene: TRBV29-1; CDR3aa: CSVEARGQPNSYEQYF; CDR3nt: TGCAGCGTTGAAGCGAGGGGACAACCCAACTCCTACGAGCAGTACTTC
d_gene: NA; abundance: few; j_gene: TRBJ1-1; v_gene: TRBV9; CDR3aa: CASSVGTGIVFF; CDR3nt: NA
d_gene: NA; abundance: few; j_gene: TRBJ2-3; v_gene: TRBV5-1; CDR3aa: CASSLGGLPTGLTDTQYF; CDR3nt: TGCGCCAGCAGCTTGGGAGGACTACCCACAGGTCTCACAGATACGCAGTATTTT
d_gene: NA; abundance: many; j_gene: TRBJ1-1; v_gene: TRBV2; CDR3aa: CASSRTPNTEAFF; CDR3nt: TGTGCCAGCAGTAGGACACCGAACACTGAAGCTTTCTTT
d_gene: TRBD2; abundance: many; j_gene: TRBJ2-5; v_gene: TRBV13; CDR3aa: CASSFRLAGLQETQYF; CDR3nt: TGTGCCAGCAGCTTCCGACTAGCGGGATTGCAAGAGACCCAGTACTTC
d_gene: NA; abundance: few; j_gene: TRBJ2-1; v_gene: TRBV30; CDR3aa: CAWSPKRALGSYNEQFF; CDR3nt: TGTGCCTGGAGCCCTAAAAGGGCCCTTGGCTCCTACAATGAGCAGTTCTTC
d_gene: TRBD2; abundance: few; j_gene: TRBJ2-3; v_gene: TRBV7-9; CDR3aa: CASSPSGLAGGRDTQYF; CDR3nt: TGTGCCAGCAGCCCCTCTGGACTAGCGGGAGGCCGGGATACGCAGTATTTT
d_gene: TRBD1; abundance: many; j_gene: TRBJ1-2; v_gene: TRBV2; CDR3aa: CASRQTGTGYGYTF; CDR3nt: TGTGCCAGCAGGCAGACAGGGACTGGCTATGGCTACACCTTC
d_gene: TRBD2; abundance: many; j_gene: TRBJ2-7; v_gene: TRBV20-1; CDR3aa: CSAIGLAGTRSYEQYF; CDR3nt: TGCAGTGCTATCGGGCTAGCGGGTACCCGCTCCTACGAGCAGTACTTC
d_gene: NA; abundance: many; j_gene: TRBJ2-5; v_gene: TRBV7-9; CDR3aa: CASSRRLQETQYF; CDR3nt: TGTGCCAGCTCTAGGAGGCTACAAGAGACCCAGTACTTC
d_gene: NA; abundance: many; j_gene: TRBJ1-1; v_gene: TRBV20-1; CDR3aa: CSARGGGTLRNTEAFF; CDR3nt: TGCAGTGCTAGAGGAGGCGGAACCCTCCGGAACACTGAAGCTTTCTTT
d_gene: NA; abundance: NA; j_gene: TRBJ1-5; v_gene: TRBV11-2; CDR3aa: CASSLSTGRGNQPQHF; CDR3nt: TGTGCCAGCAGCCTATCGACAGGCCGCGGTAATCAGCCCCAGCATTTT
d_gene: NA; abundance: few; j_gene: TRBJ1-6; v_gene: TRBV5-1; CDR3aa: CASSSLQGNNSPLHF; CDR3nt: TGCGCCAGCAGCTCTCTGCAGGGCAATAATTCACCCCTCCACTTT
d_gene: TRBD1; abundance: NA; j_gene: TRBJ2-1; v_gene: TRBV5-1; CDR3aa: CASSLMPGQGTYNEQFF; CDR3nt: TGCGCCAGCAGCTTGATGCCGGGACAGGGGACCTACAATGAGCAGTTCTTC
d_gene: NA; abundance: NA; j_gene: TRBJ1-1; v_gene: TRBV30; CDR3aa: CAWSVQPYTEAFF; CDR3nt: TGTGCCTGGAGTGTACAGCCGTACACTGAAGCTTTCTTT
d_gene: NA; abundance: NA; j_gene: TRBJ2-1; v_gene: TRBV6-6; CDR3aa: CASSYSIQRDSEQFF; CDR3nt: TGTGCCAGCAGTTACTCGATTCAACGGGATAGTGAGCAGTTCTTC
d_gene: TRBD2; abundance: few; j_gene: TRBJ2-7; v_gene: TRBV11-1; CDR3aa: CASSPALAGEQYF; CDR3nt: TGTGCCAGCAGCCCGGCACTAGCGGGAGAGCAGTACTTC
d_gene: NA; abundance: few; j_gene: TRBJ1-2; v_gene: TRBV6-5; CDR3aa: CASKGVGRGYGYTF; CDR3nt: TGTGCCAGCAAAGGCGTCGGGAGGGGGTATGGCTACACCTTC
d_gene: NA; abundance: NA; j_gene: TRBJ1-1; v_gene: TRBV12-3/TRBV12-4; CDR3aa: CASTRDYAEAFF; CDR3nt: TGTGCCAGCACCCGCGACTACGCTGAAGCTTTCTTT
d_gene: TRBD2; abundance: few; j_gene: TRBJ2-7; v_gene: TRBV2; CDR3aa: CASSLGLAGSGEQYF; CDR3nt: TGTGCCAGCAGCTTGGGACTAGCGGGCTCAGGGGAGCAGTACTTC
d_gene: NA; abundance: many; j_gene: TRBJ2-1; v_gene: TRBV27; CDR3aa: CASSLPRGKPPRQFF; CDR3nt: TGTGCCAGCAGTTTACCCAGAGGGAAACCCCCTCGGCAGTTCTTC
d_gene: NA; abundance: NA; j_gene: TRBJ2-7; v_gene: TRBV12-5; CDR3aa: CASGSGGAYEQYF; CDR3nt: TGTGCTAGTGGTTCCGGGGGAGCGTACGAGCAGTACTTC
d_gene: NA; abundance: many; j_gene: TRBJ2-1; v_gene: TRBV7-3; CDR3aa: CASRSPSYNEQFF; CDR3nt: TGTGCCAGCAGGTCTCCCTCCTACAATGAGCAGTTCTTC